Presented here are 17 T cell receptor beta chains from one specimen sequenced in a study of beta chain features in type 1 diabetes. Expressed TCRB transcripts were sequenced, since all the RNA that had been isolated was reverse transcribed. The method was immunoSEQ multiplex PCR; TCRdb's version includes in-frame clones alone and lacks a portion of them. The sample contains over 700,000 clones, 17% of which appear only once. The sequencing sample was made of naive CD4+ T cells from blood. These receptors came from a woman between 18 and 30 years old in good health.

The CDR3 bases are TGCGCCAGCAGCTGGACAGGGAACGGGGGCTACGAGCAGTACTTC. It encodes CASSWTGNGGYEQYF. This chain uses TRBV5-1 with TRBJ2-7; 8 bases match TRBD1. Germline-derived CDR1 and CDR2 are SGHRS and YFSETQ. This CDR3 is 15 amino acids long. The J segment lost 3 bases and the V segment lost 3 bases, leaving 8 bases of the junction unmatched. The full variable domain, completed using reference TRBV5-1 and TRBJ2-7, is KAGVTQTPRYLIKTRGQQVTLSCSPISGHRSVSWYQQTPGQGLQFLFEYFSETQRNKGNFPGRFSGRQFSNSRSEMNVSTLELGDSALYLCASSWTGNGGYEQYFGPGTRLTVT.

This clone was found a few times. The V call is TRBV6-6, the J call TRBJ2-7; 7 nucleotides line up with TRBD2. This CDR3 is built from 15 residues. Germline CDR1 and CDR2: MNHNY and SVGAGI (reference sequence). Trimming at V came to 6 bases and at J to 2 bases, leaving 10 bases not matched to a gene. The CDR3 sequence is CASSYSGTTTYEQYF. The DNA of the CDR3 is TGTGCCAGCAGCTATTCCGGGACTACCACCTACGAGCAGTACTTC.

This clone was observed a few times. The rearrangement joins TRBV6-5 to TRBJ2-7; D uncertain. In germline, CDR1 is MNHEY, CDR2 SVGAGI. Trimming removed 7 bases at V and 11 bases at J, with 21 bases between. The CDR3 extends over 13 amino acids. CDR3: CASTPSPLQPKYF. The DNA for the CDR3 is TGTGCCAGCACCCCCAGTCCCCTTCAACCCAAGTACTTC.

This clone was seen more than once but under ten times. The CDR3 spells CASSGTGTLRGEQYF. As DNA, the CDR3 is TGTGCCAGCAGCGGGACCGGGACCCTGAGGGGGGAGCAGTACTTC. This sequence joins TRBV9 and TRBJ2-7; TRBD1 might be the D (6 bases). V lost 3 bases and J lost 7, with 20 bases in between. Germline CDR1 and CDR2: SGDLS and YYNGEE. This CDR3 contains 15 residues.

This clone was seen a handful of times. The gene calls are TRBV2 and TRBJ1-5, with TRBD1 as a possible D gene (5 bases). The CDR3 contains 13 residues. The germline CDR1 and CDR2 sequences are SNHLY and FYNNEI. V was pared by 10 bases and J by 4 bases, with 14 bases between. The CDR3: CAIRGGENQPQHF. Written as DNA, the CDR3 is TGTGCCATCCGGGGGGGAGAAAATCAGCCCCAGCATTTT.

This clone came up a few times. V is TRBV2 and J is TRBJ2-3; D is possibly TRBD1 (6 bases). V lost 2 bases and J 6 bases, leaving 12 bases between the germline ends. CDR3 size: 14 residues. Looked up from germline, CDR1 is SNHLY and CDR2 is FYNNEI. CDR3 DNA sequence: TGTGCCAGCAGTGAACAGGGGCCCTTGGATACGCAGTATTTT. It codes for CASSEQGPLDTQYF.

The chain carries TRBV7-9 and TRBJ1-5, with D possibly matching TRBD1 (6 bases). Germline-derived CDR1 and CDR2 are SEHNR and FQNEAQ (reference sequence). V lost 6 bases and J 5 bases, leaving 14 bases between the germline ends. The CDR3 runs to 14 residues. CDR3 sequence reads: CASSRQGTDQPQHF. Here the CDR3 DNA reads TGTGCCAGCAGTAGGCAGGGGACGGATCAGCCCCAGCATTTT. Combining the CDR3 with reference TRBV7-9 and TRBJ1-5 gives the whole variable domain DTGVSQNPRHKITKRGQNVTFRCDPISEHNRLYWYRQTLGQGPEFLTYFQNEAQLEKSRLLSDRFSAERPKGSFSTLEIQRTEQGDSAMYLCASSRQGTDQPQHFGDGTRLSIL.

The chain carries TRBV4-2 and TRBJ2-7, with TRBD1 matching 7 bases. From germline, CDR1 is LGHNA and CDR2 YNFKEQ. Trimming cost V 0 bases and J 6 bases; bases outside gene matches: 8. This CDR3 has 15 amino acids. The CDR3 DNA follows: TGTGCCAGCAGCCAAGATCCGGGACAGCTGCGCGAGCAGTACTTC. This sequence encodes CASSQDPGQLREQYF.

V is TRBV9 and J is TRBJ2-7; TRBD1 aligns across 7 bases. Germline CDR1 is SGDLS and CDR2 is YYNGEE. The CDR3 is 14 residues long. With 4 bases clipped from V and 0 bases from J, the junction kept 4 bases outside the gene matches. CDR3 region: CASSRSGGSYEQYF. Written as DNA, the CDR3 is TGTGCCAGCAGCCGATCAGGGGGCTCCTACGAGCAGTACTTC.

CDR3 amino acids: CASSGYLDSPYGYTF. In nucleotides, the CDR3 is TGTGCCAGCAGTGGATATTTGGACAGCCCCTATGGCTACACCTTC. The chain joins TRBV6-1 to TRBJ1-2; tentatively, D is TRBD1 (6 bases). The CDR3 sequence is 15 residues long. V dropped 4 bases and J dropped 4 bases, with 16 bases sitting between them. Germline lookup yields CDR1 MNHNS and CDR2 SASEGT.

The chain employs TRBV6-1 and TRBJ2-1; D possibly corresponds to TRBD2 (5 bases). The V gene's germline CDR1 is MNHNS and CDR2 SASEGT. V lost 5 bases to trimming and J lost 0 bases, with 11 bases between them. This CDR3 region has 15 residues. CDR3 DNA: TGTGCCAGCAGTCAAGAGCGGAGCTCCTACAATGAGCAGTTCTTC. Translation: CASSQERSSYNEQFF.

This clone has just a few counts. The chain is built from TRBV15 and TRBJ2-2; tentative D call: TRBD2 (5 bases). Germline CDR1 is LNHNV and CDR2 is YYDKDF (reference sequence). This CDR3 spans 14 amino acids. The ends were cut back, 1 base at V and 6 bases at J, with 9 bases in the middle. CDR3 loop: CATSRARVSGELFF. CDR3 coding DNA: TGTGCCACCAGCAGAGCGAGGGTCTCCGGGGAGCTGTTTTTT.

J is TRBJ2-6 and V is TRBV7-9, with D unresolved. Germline V gene lookup returns CDR1 SEHNR and CDR2 FQNEAQ (reference sequence). V dropped 2 bases and J dropped 16 bases, with 6 bases sitting between them. There are 10 residues in the CDR3. Here the CDR3 reads CASSLPVLTF. CDR3 bases: TGTGCCAGCAGCTTACCGGTTCTGACTTTC.

The V call is TRBV6-5, the J call TRBJ1-4, with TRBD1 as a possible D gene (5 bases). Between the trimmed V and J ends, which lost 0 bases and 10 bases, there was a span of 12 bases. There are 14 residues in the CDR3. Germline V gene data show CDR1 as MNHEY and CDR2 as SVGAGI. CDR3 sequence (DNA): TGTGCCAGCAGTTACTCCCAGAGGAGGGGAAAACTGTTTTTT. Translating it yields CASSYSQRRGKLFF.

The rearrangement links TRBV5-4 to TRBJ2-1; 14 nucleotides line up with TRBD2. Looked up from germline, CDR1 is SGHNT and CDR2 is YYREEE (reference sequence). CDR3 size: 16 residues. V lost 0 bases, J lost 9 bases, and 5 bases stayed unmatched. CDR3 nucleotide sequence: TGTGCCAGCAGCTTGGCCGGGGGACTAGCGGGAGTTGAGCAGTTCTTC. Translation gives CASSLAGGLAGVEQFF.

This chain joins TRBV14 and TRBJ1-1, with 8 bases matching TRBD1. J lost 11 bases, V lost 1 base, and 9 bases had no gene match. The CDR3 runs to 14 residues. CDR1 SGHDN and CDR2 FVKESK come from the germline V gene. The CDR3, as DNA: TGTGCCAGCAGCCAAGCCGGGGGGGACAGGCGGGCTTTCTTT. Translation: CASSQAGGDRRAFF.

The V call is TRBV4-3, the J call TRBJ2-2; 8 bases agree with TRBD2. J lost 6 bases, V lost 0 bases, and 6 bases had no gene match. The CDR3 consists of 16 residues. Germline V gene sequence: CDR1 LGHNA, CDR2 YSLEER. The CDR3 sequence: CASSQDYGRVAGELFF. The CDR3 bases are TGCGCCAGCAGCCAAGATTACGGGAGGGTCGCCGGGGAGCTGTTTTTT.